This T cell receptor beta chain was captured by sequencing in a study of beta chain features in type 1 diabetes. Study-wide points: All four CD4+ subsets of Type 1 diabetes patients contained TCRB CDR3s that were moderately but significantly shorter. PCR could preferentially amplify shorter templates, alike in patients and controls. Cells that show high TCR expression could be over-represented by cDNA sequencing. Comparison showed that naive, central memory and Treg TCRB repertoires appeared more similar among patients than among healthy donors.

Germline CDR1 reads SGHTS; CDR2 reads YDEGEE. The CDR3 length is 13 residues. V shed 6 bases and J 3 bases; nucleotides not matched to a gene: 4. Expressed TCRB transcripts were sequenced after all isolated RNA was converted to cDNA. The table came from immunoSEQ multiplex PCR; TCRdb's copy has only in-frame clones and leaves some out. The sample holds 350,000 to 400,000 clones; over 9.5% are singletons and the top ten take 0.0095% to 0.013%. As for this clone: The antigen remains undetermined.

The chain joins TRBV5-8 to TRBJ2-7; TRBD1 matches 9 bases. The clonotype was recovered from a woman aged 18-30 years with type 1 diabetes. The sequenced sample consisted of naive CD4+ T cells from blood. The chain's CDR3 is CASNRDRDYEQYF. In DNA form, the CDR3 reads TGTGCCAGCAACCGGGACAGGGACTACGAGCAGTACTTC.